This T cell receptor (beta chain) was recorded in a study of blood T cells in healthy people across ages. A second PCR of about 6 to 12 cycles used a sample-barcoded 5' primer and a J-beta primer mix. TCRdb re-called the 5' RACE reads through MiXCR, storing one row per CDR3 protein. The table includes around 870,000 distinct CDR3 sequences, around 26% detected once. Findings of the study overall: Donors of long life had a larger count of naive CD4+ cells and greater diversity than aged donors. Expanded clonotype changes were possibly confounded by unknown donor CMV status.

This clonotype was counted a single time. Its matching antigen is unknown. Being one base from a much bigger clone, this may be a read error. Every donor provided roughly 9.1 milliliters of peripheral blood. This clonotype was obtained from an elderly woman in good health. The sample taken for sequencing was blood.

The CDR3 is CASSESYYGTGKYNEQIF. CDR3 DNA sequence: TGCGCCAGCAGTGAGTCGTATTATGGGACAGGGAAATACAATGAGCAGATCTTC. The gene calls are TRBV10-1 and TRBJ2-1; 9 positions agree with TRBD1. This CDR3 contains 18 residues. Germline CDR1 is WNHNN and CDR2 is SYGVQD (reference sequence).